This T cell receptor (beta chain) is drawn from a study of blood T cell repertoires in COVID-19. Study as a whole: Sources were T cells, B-cell-depleted T cells, or PBMCs; the material itself was cDNA or gDNA.

Unmatched junction bases numbered 4, after V lost 1 base and J lost 8 bases. This CDR3 region has 13 residues. The data were produced by immunoSEQ multiplex PCR, yet TCRdb's version contains in-frame clones alone and is incomplete. The sample shows about 260,000 clones, over 75% of them seen only once. The clonotype originates from a young woman who had recovered from COVID-19. The specimen sequenced was PBMCs or T cells enriched from blood (not recorded which). The chain uses TRBV12-3 or TRBV12-4 and TRBJ1-2, with 7 nucleotides matching TRBD1. CDR3 sequence reads: CASSLGQGSGYTF. CDR3 coding DNA: TGTGCCAGCAGTTTAGGACAGGGAAGCGGCTACACCTTC.